This T cell receptor (beta chain) was found in a study of blood T cell repertoires in COVID-19. Regarding this clone: The junction departs from germline at one end; a sequencing error may be responsible.

Method: immunoSEQ multiplex PCR; TCRdb's copy keeps in-frame clones and lacks some. The sample lists roughly 160,000 clones, 80% to 85% occurring once. Sequencing used PBMCs or T cells enriched from blood (not recorded which). The receptor was isolated from an older woman who had recovered from COVID-19.

CDR3 sequence reads: CATSFTDRADGNTIYF. The CDR3 DNA sequence: TGTGCCACCAGTTTTACAGACAGGGCGGACGGAAACACCATATATTTT. The chain links TRBV2 to TRBJ1-3, with 7 nucleotides matching TRBD1. The germline CDR1 and CDR2 sequences are SNHLY and FYNNEI. The CDR3 length is 16 residues.